One and the same sample provided the 8 T cell receptor beta chains below, sequenced in a study of T cells in placental villitis. The immunoSEQ assay was v4. Profiled with immunoSEQ multiplex PCR; TCRdb holds only in-frame clones, not every one. The sample holds under 3,000 clones, 80% to 85% seen once. The source material was placental tissue containing maternal and fetal cells. These receptors were taken from a human patient with infectious villitis; the placental T cells may come from both mother and fetus.

This clone was observed a single time. The chain uses TRBV30 and TRBJ2-1; possibly TRBD2 for D (6 bases). Trimming took off 2 bases at V and 8 bases at J, with 13 bases between the two ends. The CDR3 sequence is 13 residues long. The germline V gene has CDR1 GTSNPN and CDR2 SVGIG (reference sequence). CDR3 bases: TGTGCCTGGAGTAAAGCGGGCTGGGATGAGCAGTTCTTC. This sequence encodes CAWSKAGWDEQFF.

The chain uses TRBV11-2 and TRBJ2-3, with TRBD2 identical over 9 bases. V was pared by 0 bases and J by 3 bases, with 16 bases of the junction left unmatched. The germline CDR1 and CDR2 sequences are SGHAT and FQNNGV. The length of the CDR3 is 20 residues. The CDR3 DNA sequence: TGTGCCAGCAGCTTAGACGCGGATTGGCGGGGGGGGCTGTATACAGATACGCAGTATTTT. Its protein is CASSLDADWRGGLYTDTQYF.

This chain links TRBV6-5 with TRBJ1-2; 10 bases are a match to TRBD1. In germline, CDR1 is MNHEY, CDR2 SVGAGI. V was pared by 7 bases and J by 6 bases, with 11 bases of the junction left unmatched. The length of the CDR3 is 15 residues. This CDR3 reads CASTLHGTGANGYTF. As DNA, the CDR3 is TGTGCCAGCACCCTACATGGGACAGGGGCCAATGGCTACACCTTC.

The genes are TRBV7-2 and TRBJ2-7; 10 bases line up with TRBD1. Per the germline V gene, CDR1 is SGHTA and CDR2 is FQGNSA. The CDR3 has 15 amino acids. J lost 3 bases, V lost 3 bases, and 5 bases had no gene match. CDR3 residues: CASSLIRDRGYEQYF. In nucleotides, the CDR3 is TGTGCCAGCAGCTTGATCCGGGACAGGGGCTACGAGCAGTACTTC.

This rearrangement joins TRBV30 to TRBJ2-7; possibly TRBD2 for D (7 bases). Deletions cut 1 base from V and 3 bases from J, with 10 bases between. The CDR3 has 13 residues. Per the germline V gene, CDR1 is GTSNPN and CDR2 is SVGIG (reference sequence). CDR3 region: CAWSEGGGYEQYF. CDR3 nucleotide sequence: TGTGCCTGGAGTGAAGGGGGGGGCTACGAGCAGTACTTC.

This clone was seen a single time. V is TRBV7-9 and J is TRBJ2-3, with a tentative D call TRBD2 (7 bases). V was trimmed by 9 bases and J by 2 bases, leaving 15 bases between them. Per the germline V gene, CDR1 is SEHNR and CDR2 is FQNEAQ (reference sequence). This CDR3 has 14 amino acids. CDR3 DNA sequence: TGTGCCAGTCGGGGGGCGGGGAACACAGATACGCAGTATTTT. This sequence encodes CASRGAGNTDTQYF.

In this sample, this clone turned up a few times. The chain links TRBV30 to TRBJ1-6, with D uncertain. This CDR3 comprises 13 residues. Germline CDR1 is GTSNPN and CDR2 is SVGIG (reference sequence). V gave up 8 bases and J gave up 9 bases, with 17 bases separating them. The CDR3 region is CASSHGDGSPLHF. The CDR3 DNA follows: TGTGCCAGCTCCCATGGGGATGGTTCACCCCTCCACTTT.

The rearrangement links TRBV30 to TRBJ2-7, with D perhaps TRBD1 (6 bases). V was clipped by 0 bases and J by 6 bases, with 6 bases between them. This CDR3 has 11 amino acids. Germline values: CDR1 GTSNPN, CDR2 SVGIG (reference sequence). The CDR3 DNA reads TGTGCCTGGAGTGTACAGGGCGAGCAGTACTTC. Residues: CAWSVQGEQYF.